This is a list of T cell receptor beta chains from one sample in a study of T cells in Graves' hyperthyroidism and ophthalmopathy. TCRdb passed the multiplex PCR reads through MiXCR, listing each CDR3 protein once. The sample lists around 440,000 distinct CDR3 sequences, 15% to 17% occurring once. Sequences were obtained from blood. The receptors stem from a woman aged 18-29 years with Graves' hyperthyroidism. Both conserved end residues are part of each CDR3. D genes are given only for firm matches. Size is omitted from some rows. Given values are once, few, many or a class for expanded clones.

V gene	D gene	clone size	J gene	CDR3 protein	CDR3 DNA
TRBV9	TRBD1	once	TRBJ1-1	CASSVDPYLRTDRGAFF	TGTGCCAGCAGCGTAGATCCATACCTTCGGACAGACAGGGGGGCTTTCTTT
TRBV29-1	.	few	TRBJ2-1	CSVRAITEQFF	TGCAGCGTCCGAGCTATCACTGAGCAGTTCTTC
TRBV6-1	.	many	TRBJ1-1	CASSIDPTGNTEAFF	TGTGCCAGCAGTATAGACCCGACGGGGAACACTGAAGCTTTCTTT
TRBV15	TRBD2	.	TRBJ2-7	CATSRENSGTSGRASEQYF	TGTGCCACCAGCAGAGAAAACTCCGGGACTAGCGGGAGGGCCTCCGAGCAGTACTTC
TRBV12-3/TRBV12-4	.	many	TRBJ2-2	CASSGINTGELFF	TGTGCCAGCAGTGGGATCAACACCGGGGAGCTGTTTTTT
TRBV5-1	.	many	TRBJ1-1	CASSVGPEAFF	TGCGCCAGCAGCGTGGGGCCTGAAGCTTTCTTT
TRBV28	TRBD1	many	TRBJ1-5	CASSFRQGGNQPQHF	TGTGCCAGCAGTTTTCGACAGGGGGGCAATCAGCCCCAGCATTTT
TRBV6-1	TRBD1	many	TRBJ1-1	CASSTRQGRLTFF	TGTGCCAGCAGCACTAGACAGGGGCGGTTAACTTTCTTT
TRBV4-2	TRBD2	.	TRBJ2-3	CASSRETSGSADTQYF	TGTGCCAGCAGCCGGGAGACTAGCGGGAGTGCAGATACGCAGTATTTT
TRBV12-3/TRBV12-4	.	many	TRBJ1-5	CASSLARCQGCWTNQPQHF	TGTGCCAGCAGTTTAGCGCGGTGTCAGGGTTGTTGGACCAATCAGCCCCAGCATTTT
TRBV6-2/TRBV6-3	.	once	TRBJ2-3	CASSQIGVAGTDTQYF	TGTGCCAGCAGTCAAATAGGGGTGGCGGGCACAGATACGCAGTATTTT
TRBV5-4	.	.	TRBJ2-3	CASSSAVRPDTQYF	TGTGCCAGCAGCTCCGCGGTACGACCAGATACGCAGTATTTT
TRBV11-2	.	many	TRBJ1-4	CASSSKADLATNEKLFF	TGTGCCAGCAGCTCAAAGGCAGACCTTGCAACTAATGAAAAACTGTTTTTT
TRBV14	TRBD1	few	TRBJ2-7	CASSPGPGQNYEQYF	TGTGCCAGCAGCCCAGGACCGGGACAGAACTACGAGCAGTACTTC
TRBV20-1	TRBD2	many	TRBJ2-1	CSATAGTSGRAGEQFF	TGCAGTGCTACAGCCGGGACTAGCGGGAGGGCCGGTGAGCAGTTCTTC
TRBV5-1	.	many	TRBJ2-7	CASSLGAWSYEQYF	TGCGCCAGCAGCTTGGGGGCCTGGAGCTACGAGCAGTACTTC
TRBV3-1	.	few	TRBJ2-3	CASSQDPTDTQYF	TGTGCCAGCAGCCAAGACCCCACAGATACGCAGTATTTT
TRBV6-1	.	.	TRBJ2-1	CASSEFPFF	TGTGCCAGCAGTGAATTCCCTTTCTTC
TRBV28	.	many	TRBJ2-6	CASSSGANVLTF	TGTGCCAGCAGTTCCGGGGCCAACGTCCTGACTTTC
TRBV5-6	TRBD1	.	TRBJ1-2	CASTFRDRGLDGYTF	TGTGCCAGCACCTTCCGGGACAGGGGTTTGGATGGCTACACCTTC
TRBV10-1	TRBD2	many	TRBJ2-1	CASSPSGAYNEQFF	TGCGCCAGCAGCCCTAGCGGGGCCTACAATGAGCAGTTCTTC
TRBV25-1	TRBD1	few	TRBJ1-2	CASSTTGTGDGYTF	TGTGCCAGCAGTACGACCGGGACAGGGGATGGCTACACCTTC